A single sample gave rise to the 18 T cell receptor beta chains below, sequenced in a study of post-analysis software for immune sequencing data. Overall study results and limits: Included in a set of about 5 TRBV segments more frequent in patients than controls were TRBV5-6, TRBV5-1 and TRBV20-1.

Built from TCR beta cDNA, the libraries had unique molecular identifiers in them. Via MiXCR, TCRdb re-called the PCR reads, giving one row per CDR3 protein. The sample lists roughly 670,000 distinct CDR3 sequences; more than 50% were seen once. No antigen is known for these receptors. Sequencing was carried out using blood. The origin of the receptors is a girl aged 2 to 9 with multiple sclerosis.

This clonotype was detected once. This chain uses TRBV29-1 with TRBJ2-5, with D perhaps matching TRBD1 (5 bases). Germline V gene data show CDR1 as SQVTM and CDR2 as ANQGSEA. The CDR3 length is 14 residues. Trimming removed 3 bases at V and 4 bases at J, with 15 bases between. The CDR3 DNA reads TGCAGCGTTGATTATCGTTGGCAGGGAGAGACCCAGTACTTC. Protein sequence: CSVDYRWQGETQYF.

This clonotype was counted once. Germline and junction disagree at one end, which may indicate a read error. J is TRBJ2-1 and V is TRBV7-9, with 11 bases fitting TRBD2. CDR1 SEHNR and CDR2 FQNEAQ come from the germline V gene (reference sequence). The CDR3 contains 17 residues. The CDR3 DNA sequence: TGTGCCAGCAGCTTAGGGACTAGCGGGTCCCCCTACAATGGGCAGTTCTTC. Protein sequence: CASSLGTSGSPYNGQFF.

The V and J genes are TRBV5-1 and TRBJ2-3, with D possibly called TRBD1 or TRBD2 (6 bases each). The V gene lost 4 bases and the J gene lost 4 bases, with 19 bases spanning the gap. From germline, CDR1 is SGHRS and CDR2 YFSETQ. The length of the CDR3 is 16 residues. CDR3 loop: CASSGLQGGGPDTQYF. CDR3 sequence (DNA): TGCGCCAGCAGCGGTTTACAGGGTGGAGGGCCAGATACGCAGTATTTT.

As concerns this clonotype: Its ends do not fully match the called genes, so a read error is possible. The chain links TRBV4-3 to TRBJ1-1; D ambiguous. The CDR3 length is 17 residues. Germline values: CDR1 LGHNA, CDR2 YSLEER. Here the CDR3 reads CASSREKDWEGYTGAFF. CDR3 nucleotide sequence: TGCGCCAGCAGCCGCGAAAAAGATTGGGAGGGCTATACTGGAGCTTTCTTT.

The chain uses TRBV12-3 or TRBV12-4 and TRBJ2-3; 8 bases agree with TRBD2. V trimming: 3 bases; J trimming: 14 bases; junction bases outside the gene matches: 10. The CDR3 consists of 13 residues. CDR3 sequence: CASSFDGSGIAYF. Written as DNA, the CDR3 is TGTGCCAGCAGTTTCGACGGTAGCGGGATAGCGTATTTT.

The CDR3 region is CATSVTRTGASEAFF. The CDR3 DNA follows: TGTGCCACCAGCGTTACGCGGACAGGGGCGTCTGAAGCTTTCTTT. This chain uses TRBV15 with TRBJ1-1; 9 bases agree with TRBD1. Germline assignment: CDR1 LNHNV and CDR2 YYDKDF (reference sequence). This CDR3 spans 15 amino acids. J lost 6 bases, V lost 5 bases, and 10 bases had no gene match.

In nucleotides, the CDR3 is TGTGCCAGCAGCTGGGGGGGGGACACTGAAGCTTTCTTT. Translation gives CASSWGGDTEAFF. The V gene is TRBV7-2, the J gene TRBJ1-1, with D perhaps matching TRBD1 (5 bases). The CDR3 runs 13 residues. V was trimmed by 4 bases and J by 3 bases, leaving 9 bases between them. Germline CDR1 and CDR2: SGHTA and FQGNSA.

The V gene is TRBV4-2, the J gene TRBJ1-2, with D hard to call. The CDR3 sequence is 14 residues long. Trimming cost V 0 bases and J 5 bases, with 10 bases left between them. Per germline, CDR1 LGHNA and CDR2 YNFKEQ. As DNA, the CDR3 is TGTGCCAGCAGCCAAGAGGTAGGAAAGTATGGCTACACCTTC. Protein product: CASSQEVGKYGYTF.

The V gene is TRBV24-1, the J gene TRBJ2-1; 10 bases align to TRBD2. The CDR3 is 15 amino acids. CDR1 is KGHDR and CDR2 is SFDVKD in the germline V gene. V was pared by 1 base and J by 10 bases, with 6 bases of the junction left unmatched. The CDR3 DNA follows: TGTGCCACCAGTGATTTAGCGGGAGGGCCAAGGGAGCAGTTCTTC. Its protein is CATSDLAGGPREQFF.

The table lists this clonotype with a few counts. The chain joins TRBV6-2 or TRBV6-3 to TRBJ2-6; D remains unclear. V lost 6 bases to trimming and J lost 2 bases, with 8 bases between them. The CDR3 spans 14 residues. Germline CDR1 reads MNHEY; CDR2 reads SVGEGT. CDR3 in DNA: TGTGCCAGCAGAGACACGGCTGGGGCCAACGTCCTGACTTTC. Translating gives CASRDTAGANVLTF.

V and J are TRBV24-1 and TRBJ2-1; 9 positions match TRBD1. Germline loops: CDR1 KGHDR, CDR2 SFDVKD. This CDR3 is 16 amino acids long. Trimming removed 3 bases from V and 3 bases from J; junction bases left unmatched: 5. For the CDR3, the DNA is TGTGCCACCAGTGATCCGGGACAGGGCAACTACAATGAGCAGTTCTTC. Its protein is CATSDPGQGNYNEQFF.

CDR3 region: CSAPDRVNYGYTF. The DNA of the CDR3 is TGCAGTGCCCCGGACAGGGTTAACTATGGCTACACCTTC. The chain employs TRBV20-1 and TRBJ1-2; 8 positions match TRBD1. Germline-derived CDR1 and CDR2 are DFQATT and SNEGSKA (reference sequence). This CDR3 comprises 13 residues. V lost 6 bases and J lost 1; bases outside the gene matches: 4.

The gene calls are TRBV14 and TRBJ2-1; 12 bases line up with TRBD2. V shed 3 bases, J shed 8 bases, and the junction held 11 bases outside the gene matches. The CDR3 runs 17 residues. CDR1 and CDR2 from the germline V gene are SGHDN and FVKESK. CDR3 nucleotides: TGTGCCAGCAGCCAGACCTTTCCCCTAGCGGGGGGGCATGAGCAGTTCTTC. Its translation: CASSQTFPLAGGHEQFF.

V gene TRBV4-1 combines with J gene TRBJ1-1, with no clear D. This CDR3 spans 15 amino acids. CDR1 is MGHRA and CDR2 is YSYEKL in the germline V gene. V gave up 0 bases and J gave up 7 bases, with 15 bases separating them. CDR3 residues: CASSQEIGRALEAFF. The CDR3 region has the DNA TGCGCCAGCAGCCAAGAGATAGGAAGGGCTCTTGAAGCTTTCTTT.

V gene TRBV20-1 combines with J gene TRBJ2-1; D is tentatively TRBD1 or TRBD2 (7 bases each). CDR3 length equals 14 residues. Trimming removed 4 bases at V and 2 bases at J, with 12 bases between. CDR1 and CDR2 from the germline V gene are DFQATT and SNEGSKA (reference sequence). The CDR3 sequence: CSATGGGAYNEQFF. The CDR3 DNA reads as TGCAGTGCTACAGGGGGGGGGGCCTACAATGAGCAGTTCTTC.

The rearrangement joins TRBV12-3 or TRBV12-4 to TRBJ2-1; no definite D call. Trimming stripped 1 base from V and 0 bases from J, with 7 bases between. This CDR3 contains 15 residues. The CDR3 is CASSLEESSYNEQFF. Written as DNA, the CDR3 is TGTGCCAGCAGTTTAGAGGAGAGCTCCTACAATGAGCAGTTCTTC.

The rearrangement uses TRBV19 and TRBJ2-1; 9 positions agree with TRBD1. V shed 10 bases, J shed 5 bases, and the junction held 15 bases outside the gene matches. Germline V gene data show CDR1 as LNHDA and CDR2 as SQIVND (reference sequence). The length of the CDR3 is 16 residues. CDR3 amino acids: CATSNIGTGQNNEQFF. In DNA form, the CDR3 reads TGTGCCACATCGAACATAGGGACAGGGCAAAACAATGAGCAGTTCTTC.

The V call is TRBV2, the J call TRBJ2-3; 12 bases map to TRBD2. The CDR3 covers 19 residues. Germline loops: CDR1 SNHLY, CDR2 FYNNEI. J gave up 6 bases and V 7 bases, and 20 bases lay outside the gene matches. The CDR3 is CASTLLLRATSGGRDTQYF. The CDR3 DNA reads as TGTGCCAGCACCCTACTACTAAGGGCGACTAGCGGGGGTCGGGATACGCAGTATTTT.